This T cell receptor beta chain stems from a study of blood T cell repertoires in COVID-19. For the study at large: Samples taken during acute and convalescent COVID-19 were collected in the United States, Italy and Spain. Sources were T cells, B-cell-depleted T cells, or PBMCs; the material itself was cDNA or gDNA.

Original processing methods: How many nucleated cells were present was estimated from reference gene primer amplification. Some clones are missing from TCRdb's copy, which holds only in-frame ones; the method was immunoSEQ multiplex PCR. That table is the source of V, J and clone size, and D and trimming were worked out from the DNA. The sample contains roughly 160,000 clones, 70% to 90% of which appear only once. This CDR3 is 15 amino acids long. J was trimmed by 1 base and V by 4 bases; bases with no gene match: 5. From germline, CDR1 is SGHRS and CDR2 YFSETQ. Seattle patients were enrolled during active infection and followed longitudinally.

Sequencing was done on a sample of peripheral blood. The V call is TRBV5-1, the J call TRBJ2-3; 8 bases match TRBD2. The sequence came from a woman aged 80 or older with COVID-19, enrolled during active disease. The CDR3 region is CASSGGLAGTDTQYF. The CDR3 bases are TGCGCCAGCAGCGGAGGACTAGCCGGCACAGATACGCAGTATTTT.